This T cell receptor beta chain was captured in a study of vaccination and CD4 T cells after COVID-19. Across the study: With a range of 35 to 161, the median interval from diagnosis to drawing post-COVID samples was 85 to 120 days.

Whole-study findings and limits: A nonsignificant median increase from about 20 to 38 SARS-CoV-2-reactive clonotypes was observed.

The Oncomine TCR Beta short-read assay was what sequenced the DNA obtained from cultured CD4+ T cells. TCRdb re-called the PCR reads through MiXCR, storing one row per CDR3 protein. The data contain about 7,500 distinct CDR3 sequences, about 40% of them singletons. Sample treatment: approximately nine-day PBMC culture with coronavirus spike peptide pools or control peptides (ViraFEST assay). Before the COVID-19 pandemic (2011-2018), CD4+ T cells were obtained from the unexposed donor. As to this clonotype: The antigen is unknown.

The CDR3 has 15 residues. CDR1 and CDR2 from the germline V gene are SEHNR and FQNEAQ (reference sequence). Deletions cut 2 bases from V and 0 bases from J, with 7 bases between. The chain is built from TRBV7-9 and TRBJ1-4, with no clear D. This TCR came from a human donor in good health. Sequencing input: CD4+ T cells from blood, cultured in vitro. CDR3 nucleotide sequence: TGTGCCAGCAGCTTATGGAGTGCAACTAATGAAAAACTGTTTTTT. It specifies CASSLWSATNEKLFF.